These T cell receptor beta chains were read from a single sample in a study of shared clonotypes between healthy human individuals. Only in-frame clones appear in the TCRdb table, and some are missing; sequencing was by immunoSEQ multiplex PCR. This sample has roughly 2.1 million clones, with 90% to 95% found just once. Input material: naive CD8+ T cells from PBMCs. The receptor set was obtained from a man between 18 and 29 years old in good health. Some clones in this sample may be carry-over from other donors' samples. CDR3s include the opening cysteine and the closing phenylalanine or tryptophan. A D gene is named only where the DNA matches it firmly. Where a row states a size, it is once, few, many or the class of an expanded clone; other rows omit it.

d_call j_call clone_size v_call cdr3_aa cdr3_nt
- TRBJ1-1 - TRBV6-1 CASSVTVWLDDTEAFF TGTGCCAGCAGTGTGACGGTTTGGTTAGATGACACTGAAGCTTTCTTT
TRBD2 TRBJ2-3 once TRBV27 CASSLGLAGVDTQYF TGTGCCAGCAGTCTTGGACTAGCGGGAGTGGATACGCAGTATTTT
TRBD1 TRBJ2-7 once TRBV25-1 CASSSGQGGDEQYF TGTGCCAGCTCATCGGGACAGGGGGGCGACGAGCAGTACTTC
TRBD1 TRBJ1-1 - TRBV5-1 CASLSRQGEVTEAFF TGCGCCAGCCTGAGTAGACAGGGTGAGGTCACTGAAGCTTTCTTT
TRBD2 TRBJ2-1 - TRBV5-1 CASSPITLAGQEQFF TGCGCCAGCAGCCCCATAACGCTAGCGGGACAGGAGCAGTTCTTC
TRBD2 TRBJ2-1 - TRBV7-8 CASSPRTSGSRHEQFF TGTGCCAGCAGCCCCCGGACTAGCGGGAGTCGACATGAGCAGTTCTTC
TRBD1 TRBJ1-4 - TRBV6-5 CASSFVAGQANEKLFF TGTGCCAGCAGTTTTGTTGCGGGACAGGCGAATGAAAAACTGTTTTTT
TRBD1 TRBJ2-5 - TRBV2 CASGRTGASQETQYF TGTGCCAGCGGGCGGACAGGGGCATCCCAAGAGACCCAGTACTTC
- TRBJ1-1 - TRBV16 CASSQDRGWGTEAFF TGTGCCAGCAGCCAGGATCGGGGCTGGGGCACTGAAGCTTTCTTT
- TRBJ2-7 - TRBV27 CASSPSQGHSSYEQYF TGTGCCAGCAGTCCGTCTCAGGGGCATAGCTCCTACGAGCAGTACTTC
- TRBJ2-7 - TRBV27 CAIGAPRHEQYF TGTGCCATCGGGGCTCCCCGCCACGAGCAGTACTTC
TRBD1 TRBJ2-7 - TRBV15 CATSRVPGTGEYEQYF TGTGCCACCAGCAGAGTTCCCGGGACAGGGGAGTACGAGCAGTACTTC
TRBD1 TRBJ2-2 - TRBV19 CASQGQIPTGELFF TGTGCCAGCCAGGGACAGATCCCCACCGGGGAGCTGTTTTTT
- TRBJ2-7 once TRBV19 CASSIGGRDYEQYF TGTGCCAGTAGTATAGGAGGAAGAGATTACGAGCAGTACTTC
- TRBJ1-2 - TRBV13 CASSLGLFSGTMGTF TGTGCCAGCAGCTTAGGCCTCTTTAGTGGCACCATGGGCACCTTC
TRBD1 TRBJ2-1 - TRBV9 CASRGEGGQGSSYNEQFF TGTGCCAGCAGGGGTGAGGGGGGACAGGGAAGCTCCTACAATGAGCAGTTCTTC
- TRBJ1-2 - TRBV11-2 CASSLKIRGQADGYTF TGTGCCAGCAGCTTAAAAATAAGAGGGCAGGCCGATGGCTACACCTTC
TRBD1 TRBJ1-1 - TRBV9 CASSVAGGRTEAFF TGTGCCAGCAGCGTGGCAGGGGGCCGCACTGAAGCTTTCTTT
- TRBJ2-7 - TRBV27 CASSLGGNEQYF TGTGCCAGCAGTTTGGGGGGCAACGAGCAGTACTTC
- TRBJ2-7 - TRBV18 CASSPLYRQGEQYF TGTGCCAGCTCACCACTATATCGCCAGGGCGAGCAGTACTTC
- TRBJ2-4 - TRBV30 CAWKNRAALYIQYF TGTGCCTGGAAAAACAGGGCCGCCTTGTACATTCAGTACTTC
- TRBJ2-2 - TRBV5-1 CASSSSGELFF TGCGCCAGCAGCTCCTCCGGGGAGCTGTTTTTT
- TRBJ1-2 - TRBV7-3 CASSWWEDGANYGYTF TGTGCCAGCAGCTGGTGGGAGGACGGAGCTAACTATGGCTACACCTTC
- TRBJ1-5 - TRBV19 CASREQGVQPQHF TGTGCCAGTAGGGAACAGGGAGTTCAGCCCCAGCATTTT
- TRBJ2-7 - TRBV6-5 CASTLLRGASYEQYF TGTGCCAGCACCCTACTCCGGGGAGCCTCCTACGAGCAGTACTTC
- TRBJ2-7 - TRBV10-3 CAISETGPNYEQYF TGTGCCATCAGTGAGACCGGGCCGAACTACGAGCAGTACTTC
- TRBJ2-3 once TRBV6-5 CASTKTVTDTQYF TGTGCCAGCACCAAGACAGTCACAGATACGCAGTATTTT
TRBD2 TRBJ2-7 once TRBV7-8 CASSSSGSIYEQYF TGTGCCAGCAGTTCTAGCGGGAGTATCTACGAGCAGTACTTC
- TRBJ1-5 - TRBV4-2 CASSQERMEGNGDQPQHF TGTGCCAGCAGCCAAGAAAGAATGGAGGGGAATGGCGATCAGCCCCAGCATTTT
- TRBJ2-3 - TRBV4-1 CASSHGLRGDTDTQYF TGCGCCAGCAGCCACGGACTCCGCGGAGACACAGATACGCAGTATTTT
- TRBJ2-5 - TRBV11-2 CASSLGEYFQETQYF TGTGCCAGCAGCTTAGGGGAGTACTTCCAAGAGACCCAGTACTTC
- TRBJ1-5 - TRBV30 CAWSVGGAQPQHF TGTGCCTGGAGTGTAGGGGGGGCACAGCCCCAGCATTTT
TRBD2 TRBJ2-2 - TRBV7-9 CASSLGLYGTGELFF TGTGCCAGCAGCTTGGGACTATACGGCACCGGGGAGCTGTTTTTT
TRBD1 TRBJ2-7 - TRBV27 CASRFRDRRFYEQYF TGTGCCAGCCGCTTCCGGGACAGGAGATTCTACGAGCAGTACTTC
- TRBJ2-7 - TRBV6-5 CASRQRGTYEQYF TGTGCCAGCCGACAAAGGGGCACCTACGAGCAGTACTTC
TRBD2 TRBJ2-7 - TRBV27 CASTRTSGRYSYEQYF TGTGCCAGCACGCGGACTAGCGGGAGGTACTCCTACGAGCAGTACTTC
TRBD2 TRBJ2-7 - TRBV5-1 CASSWTSSRPSYEQYF TGCGCCAGCAGCTGGACTAGCTCAAGACCCTCCTACGAGCAGTACTTC
TRBD1 TRBJ1-5 - TRBV27 CASSLSTGVSNQPQHF TGTGCCAGCAGTTTATCGACAGGGGTCAGTAATCAGCCCCAGCATTTT
TRBD1 TRBJ2-3 - TRBV29-1 CSAPGGETSTDTQYF TGCAGCGCCCCAGGGGGAGAGACTAGCACAGATACGCAGTATTTT
TRBD2 TRBJ2-2 - TRBV30 CAWSGGSSGRKAGELFF TGTGCCTGGAGTGGGGGATCTAGCGGGAGGAAAGCCGGGGAGCTGTTTTTT